The source of this T cell receptor (beta chain) is a study of T-cell memory formation after mild COVID-19. V lost 6 bases, J lost 3 bases, and 1 base stayed unmatched. The CDR3 spans 13 residues. The V gene's germline CDR1 is ENHRY and CDR2 SYGVKD. TCRdb processed the 5' RACE reads anew with MiXCR; each CDR3 protein has one entry. The sample carries 550,000 to 600,000 distinct CDR3 sequences, around 16% recorded once. The clonotype was recovered from an adult woman who had mild COVID-19 (a few samples of this study predate the infection). Cell type and time point are not known. Sequenced sample: PBMCs or a T cell subset sorted from them (not recorded which). This chain joins TRBV10-3 and TRBJ2-5; the match to TRBD2 covers 10 bases. The CDR3 loop is CAIRLAGKETQYF. Written as DNA, the CDR3 is TGTGCCATCAGACTAGCGGGAAAAGAGACCCAGTACTTC.